A selection of T cell receptor beta chains follows, all from one sample in a study of T cell changes during pregnancy in multiple sclerosis. Method: immunoSEQ multiplex PCR; TCRdb's copy keeps in-frame clones and lacks some. The sample lists 65,000 to 85,000 clones, 80% to 95% occurring once. Specimen: CD4+ T cells from peripheral blood mononuclear cells, collected after pregnancy. Every receptor here comes from a female donor with multiple sclerosis, enrolled in a pregnancy study. CDR3s include the opening cysteine and the closing phenylalanine or tryptophan. The order of the fields is J gene, clone size, V gene, D gene, CDR3 protein, CDR3 DNA. The D gene is left open where the match is weak. Size is omitted from some rows. Given values are once, few, many or a class for expanded clones.

j_gene: TRBJ2-1
abundance: -
v_gene: TRBV9
d_gene: TRBD2
CDR3aa: CASSPTSGSYNEQFF
CDR3nt: TGTGCCAGCAGCCCAACTAGCGGCTCCTACAATGAGCAGTTCTTC

j_gene: TRBJ2-3
abundance: -
v_gene: TRBV19
d_gene: -
CDR3aa: CASSSRTSSDTQYF
CDR3nt: TGTGCCAGTAGTTCCCGTACCAGTTCAGATACGCAGTATTTT

j_gene: TRBJ2-3
abundance: -
v_gene: TRBV7-2
d_gene: TRBD2
CDR3aa: CASSLQRGRDTQYF
CDR3nt: TGTGCCAGCAGCCTCCAGCGGGGGAGGGATACGCAGTATTTT

j_gene: TRBJ2-7
abundance: -
v_gene: TRBV2
d_gene: TRBD1
CDR3aa: CASSEHRGSYEQYF
CDR3nt: TGTGCCAGCAGTGAGCACAGGGGCTCCTACGAGCAGTACTTC

j_gene: TRBJ2-2
abundance: -
v_gene: TRBV5-1
d_gene: TRBD2
CDR3aa: CASSLGLAGVNTGELFF
CDR3nt: TGCGCCAGCAGCCTGGGACTAGCGGGGGTGAACACCGGGGAGCTGTTTTTT

j_gene: TRBJ2-5
abundance: -
v_gene: TRBV5-1
d_gene: -
CDR3aa: CASRDLSGGGQETQYF
CDR3nt: TGCGCCAGCAGGGACCTGAGCGGAGGAGGCCAAGAGACCCAGTACTTC

j_gene: TRBJ2-7
abundance: -
v_gene: TRBV7-9
d_gene: -
CDR3aa: CASSLGTGVYEQYF
CDR3nt: TGTGCCAGCAGCTTGGGGACGGGGGTTTACGAGCAGTACTTC

j_gene: TRBJ1-3
abundance: -
v_gene: TRBV19
d_gene: -
CDR3aa: CASSKAGSRGNTIYF
CDR3nt: TGTGCCAGTAGTAAGGCGGGTTCCCGTGGAAACACCATATATTTT

j_gene: TRBJ2-7
abundance: -
v_gene: TRBV6-5
d_gene: -
CDR3aa: CASSYRGVGAGEQYF
CDR3nt: TGTGCCAGCAGTTACAGGGGTGTAGGGGCGGGAGAGCAGTACTTC

j_gene: TRBJ1-3
abundance: -
v_gene: TRBV9
d_gene: TRBD1
CDR3aa: CASSSQGLTGNTIYF
CDR3nt: TGTGCCAGCAGCTCACAGGGGCTCACGGGAAACACCATATATTTT

j_gene: TRBJ1-5
abundance: once
v_gene: TRBV7-2
d_gene: -
CDR3aa: CASSFRVNNQPQHF
CDR3nt: TGTGCCAGCAGCTTCAGGGTTAACAATCAGCCCCAGCATTTT

j_gene: TRBJ2-1
abundance: -
v_gene: TRBV5-1
d_gene: TRBD2
CDR3aa: CASSGREAGGNEQFF
CDR3nt: TGCGCCAGCAGCGGGCGGGAGGCGGGGGGCAATGAGCAGTTCTTC

j_gene: TRBJ2-6
abundance: -
v_gene: TRBV7-9
d_gene: TRBD1
CDR3aa: CASSPGTGGNGANVLTF
CDR3nt: TGTGCCAGCAGCCCAGGGACAGGGGGGAATGGGGCCAACGTCCTGACTTTC

j_gene: TRBJ1-3
abundance: -
v_gene: TRBV10-3
d_gene: -
CDR3aa: CAISVTVQENLGNTIYF
CDR3nt: TGTGCCATCAGTGTAACAGTACAGGAAAATCTTGGAAACACCATATATTTT

j_gene: TRBJ2-7
abundance: -
v_gene: TRBV15
d_gene: -
CDR3aa: CATSRDPSYTPYF
CDR3nt: TGTGCCACCAGCAGAGACCCCTCCTATACTCCGTACTTC

j_gene: TRBJ1-3
abundance: -
v_gene: TRBV18
d_gene: -
CDR3aa: CASSPSQENTIYF
CDR3nt: TGTGCCAGCTCACCATCACAGGAAAACACCATATATTTT

j_gene: TRBJ1-5
abundance: -
v_gene: TRBV7-2
d_gene: -
CDR3aa: CASSLESWTAVNQPQHF
CDR3nt: TGTGCCAGCAGCTTAGAATCGTGGACAGCGGTCAATCAGCCCCAGCATTTT

j_gene: TRBJ2-5
abundance: -
v_gene: TRBV18
d_gene: TRBD1
CDR3aa: CASSPGQVSQETQYF
CDR3nt: TGTGCCAGCTCACCCGGACAGGTCTCACAAGAGACCCAGTACTTC

j_gene: TRBJ1-5
abundance: -
v_gene: TRBV19
d_gene: -
CDR3aa: CASSGQISNQPQHF
CDR3nt: TGTGCCAGTAGTGGACAGATTAGCAATCAGCCCCAGCATTTT

j_gene: TRBJ1-5
abundance: -
v_gene: TRBV6-1
d_gene: -
CDR3aa: CASSGASGNQPQHF
CDR3nt: TGTGCCAGCAGTGGGGCGTCGGGCAATCAGCCCCAGCATTTT

j_gene: TRBJ2-3
abundance: once
v_gene: TRBV11-3
d_gene: TRBD1
CDR3aa: CASSLSTGTGGVSTDTQYF
CDR3nt: TGTGCCAGCAGCTTATCCACCGGGACAGGGGGCGTTAGCACAGATACGCAGTATTTT

j_gene: TRBJ2-2
abundance: -
v_gene: TRBV6-1
d_gene: -
CDR3aa: CASTRGRTWELFF
CDR3nt: TGTGCCAGCACGCGGGGTCGGACCTGGGAGCTGTTTTTT

j_gene: TRBJ2-1
abundance: -
v_gene: TRBV5-1
d_gene: TRBD2
CDR3aa: CASSLERGGLNEQFF
CDR3nt: TGCGCCAGCAGCTTGGAACGGGGGGGCCTCAATGAGCAGTTCTTC

j_gene: TRBJ1-1
abundance: -
v_gene: TRBV19
d_gene: -
CDR3aa: CASSAPPGGVNTEAFF
CDR3nt: TGTGCCAGTAGTGCGCCCCCGGGGGGGGTGAACACTGAAGCTTTCTTT

j_gene: TRBJ1-3
abundance: -
v_gene: TRBV27
d_gene: TRBD1
CDR3aa: CASKGQGTDTIYF
CDR3nt: TGTGCCAGTAAGGGACAGGGAACTGACACCATATATTTT

j_gene: TRBJ2-1
abundance: -
v_gene: TRBV28
d_gene: TRBD2
CDR3aa: CASSSGLAGYNEQFF
CDR3nt: TGTGCCAGCAGTTCGGGACTAGCGGGGTACAATGAGCAGTTCTTC

j_gene: TRBJ2-3
abundance: -
v_gene: TRBV7-3
d_gene: TRBD2
CDR3aa: CASSLTSGGGSLALDTQYF
CDR3nt: TGTGCCAGCAGTCTAACTAGCGGGGGCGGGAGTCTTGCTCTGGATACGCAGTATTTT

j_gene: TRBJ1-1
abundance: -
v_gene: TRBV6-6
d_gene: -
CDR3aa: CASNLQGLNTEAFF
CDR3nt: TGTGCCAGCAACTTACAGGGATTGAACACTGAAGCTTTCTTT

j_gene: TRBJ2-1
abundance: once
v_gene: TRBV7-9
d_gene: TRBD2
CDR3aa: CASSLALAGGNNEQFF
CDR3nt: TGTGCCAGCAGCTTAGCACTAGCGGGGGGGAACAATGAGCAGTTCTTC

j_gene: TRBJ2-2
abundance: -
v_gene: TRBV11-3
d_gene: -
CDR3aa: CASSLKSPGELFF
CDR3nt: TGTGCCAGCAGCTTAAAGAGCCCCGGGGAGCTGTTTTTT

j_gene: TRBJ2-7
abundance: once
v_gene: TRBV5-1
d_gene: -
CDR3aa: CASSLVGLSYEQYF
CDR3nt: TGCGCCAGCAGCTTGGTAGGACTTAGCTACGAGCAGTACTTC

j_gene: TRBJ2-1
abundance: -
v_gene: TRBV19
d_gene: -
CDR3aa: CASSIDPAPYNEQFF
CDR3nt: TGTGCCAGTAGTATAGATCCAGCGCCCTACAATGAGCAGTTCTTC

j_gene: TRBJ2-7
abundance: once
v_gene: TRBV7-2
d_gene: TRBD1
CDR3aa: CASSLGLRIGQGSYEQYF
CDR3nt: TGTGCCAGCAGCTTAGGTTTGCGTATTGGACAGGGAAGCTACGAGCAGTACTTC

j_gene: TRBJ2-1
abundance: -
v_gene: TRBV25-1
d_gene: TRBD1
CDR3aa: CASSPWDDRALFF
CDR3nt: TGTGCCAGCAGTCCCTGGGACGACAGGGCTTTGTTCTTC

j_gene: TRBJ1-1
abundance: -
v_gene: TRBV18
d_gene: -
CDR3aa: CASSPQTREAFF
CDR3nt: TGTGCCAGCTCACCCCAAACCAGGGAAGCTTTCTTT

j_gene: TRBJ2-5
abundance: -
v_gene: TRBV27
d_gene: TRBD1
CDR3aa: CASSRRTGWQETQYF
CDR3nt: TGTGCCAGCAGCCGAAGGACAGGATGGCAAGAGACCCAGTACTTC

j_gene: TRBJ1-2
abundance: -
v_gene: TRBV10-3
d_gene: -
CDR3aa: CAISGDKNYGYTF
CDR3nt: TGTGCCATCAGCGGGGACAAAAACTATGGCTACACCTTC

j_gene: TRBJ2-7
abundance: -
v_gene: TRBV5-6
d_gene: TRBD2
CDR3aa: CASSSTLAGVTYEQYF
CDR3nt: TGTGCCAGCAGCTCCACGCTAGCGGGGGTAACCTACGAGCAGTACTTC

j_gene: TRBJ2-2
abundance: -
v_gene: TRBV19
d_gene: TRBD1
CDR3aa: CASTPLTGLNTGELFF
CDR3nt: TGTGCCAGTACTCCCTTGACAGGGCTTAACACCGGGGAGCTGTTTTTT

j_gene: TRBJ1-2
abundance: once
v_gene: TRBV6-6
d_gene: -
CDR3aa: CASSRGTGVRGYTF
CDR3nt: TGTGCCAGCAGTAGGGGGACCGGCGTACGGGGCTACACCTTC

j_gene: TRBJ2-1
abundance: -
v_gene: TRBV5-4
d_gene: -
CDR3aa: CASSLEGRGYNEQFF
CDR3nt: TGTGCCAGCAGCTTGGAGGGCAGGGGCTACAATGAGCAGTTCTTC

j_gene: TRBJ2-5
abundance: -
v_gene: TRBV7-3
d_gene: TRBD2
CDR3aa: CASSPLAGGGETQYF
CDR3nt: TGTGCCAGCAGCCCGCTAGCGGGGGGCGGAGAGACCCAGTACTTC

j_gene: TRBJ2-2
abundance: once
v_gene: TRBV7-3
d_gene: -
CDR3aa: CASSPQTDNTGELFF
CDR3nt: TGTGCCAGCAGCCCTCAGACAGATAACACCGGGGAGCTGTTTTTT

j_gene: TRBJ2-3
abundance: -
v_gene: TRBV9
d_gene: -
CDR3aa: CASSVYNGLRTDTQYF
CDR3nt: TGTGCCAGCAGCGTATACAACGGGTTAAGGACAGATACGCAGTATTTT

j_gene: TRBJ1-2
abundance: -
v_gene: TRBV19
d_gene: TRBD1
CDR3aa: CASSPRTGNYGYTF
CDR3nt: TGTGCCAGTAGCCCCCGGACAGGGAACTATGGCTACACCTTC

j_gene: TRBJ2-5
abundance: -
v_gene: TRBV18
d_gene: -
CDR3aa: CASSPPVSRVEETQYF
CDR3nt: TGTGCCAGCTCACCACCGGTTAGCAGGGTCGAAGAGACCCAGTACTTC

j_gene: TRBJ2-7
abundance: -
v_gene: TRBV27
d_gene: -
CDR3aa: CASSRTGSRVYEQYF
CDR3nt: TGTGCCAGCAGTCGTACAGGGAGCCGAGTCTACGAGCAGTACTTC

j_gene: TRBJ2-3
abundance: -
v_gene: TRBV5-6
d_gene: TRBD2
CDR3aa: CASSLERGGTDTQYF
CDR3nt: TGTGCCAGCAGCCTAGAGCGGGGGGGAACAGATACGCAGTATTTT

j_gene: TRBJ2-7
abundance: -
v_gene: TRBV5-6
d_gene: TRBD2
CDR3aa: CASSLAGEGLEGEQYF
CDR3nt: TGTGCCAGCAGCTTGGCCGGGGAGGGACTGGAGGGCGAGCAGTACTTC